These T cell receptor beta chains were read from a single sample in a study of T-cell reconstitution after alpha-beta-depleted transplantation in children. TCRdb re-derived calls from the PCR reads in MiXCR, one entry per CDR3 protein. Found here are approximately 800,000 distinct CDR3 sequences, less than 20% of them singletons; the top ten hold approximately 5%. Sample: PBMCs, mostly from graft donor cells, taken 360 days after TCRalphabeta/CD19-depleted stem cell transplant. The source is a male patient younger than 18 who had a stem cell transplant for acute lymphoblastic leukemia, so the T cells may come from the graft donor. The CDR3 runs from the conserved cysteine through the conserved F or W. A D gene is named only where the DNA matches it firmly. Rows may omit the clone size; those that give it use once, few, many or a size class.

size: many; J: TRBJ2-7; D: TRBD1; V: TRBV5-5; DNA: TGTGCCAGCAGCTACTCCGGGACAGGGATTTACGAGCAGTACTTC; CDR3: CASSYSGTGIYEQYF
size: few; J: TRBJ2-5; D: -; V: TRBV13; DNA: TGTGCCAGCAGCTTTAATCTCCAAGAGACCCAGTACTTC; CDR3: CASSFNLQETQYF
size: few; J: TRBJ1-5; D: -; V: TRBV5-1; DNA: TGCGCCAGCAGCTTGGGGGAGGGCAATCAGCCCCAGCATTTT; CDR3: CASSLGEGNQPQHF
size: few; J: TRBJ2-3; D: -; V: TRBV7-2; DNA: TGTGCCAGCAGTCCGACTAGTCGCCTGAATACGCAGTATTTT; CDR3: CASSPTSRLNTQYF
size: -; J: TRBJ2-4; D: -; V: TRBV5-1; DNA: TGCGCCAGCAGCTTGTTGCCAGCAGGCAAAAACATTCAGTACTTC; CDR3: CASSLLPAGKNIQYF
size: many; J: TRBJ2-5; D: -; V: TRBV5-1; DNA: TGCGCCAGCAGCTTGGGGCCAGGTGGAGAGACCCAGTACTTC; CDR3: CASSLGPGGETQYF
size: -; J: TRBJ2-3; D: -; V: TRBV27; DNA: TGTGCCAGCAGTTCCCATCTAGAAAGCACAGATACGCAGTATTTT; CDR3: CASSSHLESTDTQYF
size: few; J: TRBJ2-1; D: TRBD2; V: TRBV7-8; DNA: TGTGCCAGCAGCGCCCGCGCCGGGACTAGCGGATACAAGCAGTTCTTC; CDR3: CASSARAGTSGYKQFF
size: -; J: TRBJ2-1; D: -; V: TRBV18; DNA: TGTGCCAGCTCTCGCCTTCAGATGAGCTCCTACAATGAGCAGTTCTTC; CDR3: CASSRLQMSSYNEQFF
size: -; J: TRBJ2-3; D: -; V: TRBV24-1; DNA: TGTGCCACCAGTGATGTAGGGCCCACAGATACGCAGTATTTT; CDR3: CATSDVGPTDTQYF
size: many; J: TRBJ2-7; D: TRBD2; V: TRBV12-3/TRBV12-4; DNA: TGTGCCAGCATTTCCCGGGGGGGCTACGAGCAGTACTTC; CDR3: CASISRGGYEQYF
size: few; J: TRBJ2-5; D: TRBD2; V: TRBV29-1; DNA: TGCAGCGCTACCTCCCTCCGGCTACTAGCGGGAGTTGGAGTTCTGGAGACCCAGTACTTC; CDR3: CSATSLRLLAGVGVLETQYF
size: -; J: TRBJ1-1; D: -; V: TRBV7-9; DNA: TGTGCCAGCAGACCCCGAACCATGAACACTGAAGCTTTCTTT; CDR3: CASRPRTMNTEAFF
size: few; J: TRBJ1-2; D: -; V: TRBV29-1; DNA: TGCAGCACCCCGTTACAGGAGGGGTCCTATGGCTACACCTTC; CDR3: CSTPLQEGSYGYTF
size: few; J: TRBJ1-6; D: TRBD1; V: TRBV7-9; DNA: TGTGCCAGCAGCCAAGGTCTCGGACAGGGGTCCCACTTT; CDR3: CASSQGLGQGSHF
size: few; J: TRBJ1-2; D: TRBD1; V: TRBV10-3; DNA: TGTGCCATCAGTGAGCCGGACAGGGGGTCGAACTATGGCTACACCTTC; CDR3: CAISEPDRGSNYGYTF
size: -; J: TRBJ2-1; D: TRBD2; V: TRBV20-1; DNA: TGCAGTGCTAGAGCCGGCGGGAGGGAGGTGGATGAGCAGTTCTTC; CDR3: CSARAGGREVDEQFF
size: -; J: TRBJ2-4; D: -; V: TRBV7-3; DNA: TGTGCCAGCAGCTTGGGCCCGGGGGTCGAAAACATTCAGTACTTC; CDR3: CASSLGPGVENIQYF
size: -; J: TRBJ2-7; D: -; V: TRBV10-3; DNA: TGTGCCATCAGTGAGTCACCAAGGCACTACGAGCAGTACTTC; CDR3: CAISESPRHYEQYF
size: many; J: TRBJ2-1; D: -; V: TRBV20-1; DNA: TGCAGTGCCCCGCGGGCGTCCTACAATGAGCAGTTCTTC; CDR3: CSAPRASYNEQFF
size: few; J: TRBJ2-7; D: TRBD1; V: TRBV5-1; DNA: TGCGCCAGCAGCGGGACAGGGTTGGGTGAGCAGTACTTC; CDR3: CASSGTGLGEQYF
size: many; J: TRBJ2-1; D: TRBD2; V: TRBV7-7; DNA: TGTGCCAGCAGCCAAGGGGAGCGGGGCTACAATGAGCAGTTCTTC; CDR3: CASSQGERGYNEQFF
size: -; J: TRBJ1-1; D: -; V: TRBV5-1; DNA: TGCGCCAGCACCAGGCTGGAGTGGAAAACTGAAGCTTTCTTT; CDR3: CASTRLEWKTEAFF
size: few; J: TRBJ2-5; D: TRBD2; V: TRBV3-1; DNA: TGTGCCAGCAGCCAAGATCGAGTAGCGGGCTTCCAAGAGACCCAGTACTTC; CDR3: CASSQDRVAGFQETQYF
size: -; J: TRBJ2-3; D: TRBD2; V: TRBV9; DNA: TGTGCCAGCAGCCTCCGGGACTACACAGATACGCAGTATTTT; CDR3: CASSLRDYTDTQYF
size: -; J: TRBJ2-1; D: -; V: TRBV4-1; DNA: TGCGCCAGCAGCCAAGATAACGGTGCGAGGGGGGATTACAATGAGCAGTTCTTC; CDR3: CASSQDNGARGDYNEQFF
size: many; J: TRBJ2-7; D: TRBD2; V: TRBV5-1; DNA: TGTGCCAGCAGCGGGGACGGCTACGAGCAGTACTTC; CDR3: CASSGDGYEQYF
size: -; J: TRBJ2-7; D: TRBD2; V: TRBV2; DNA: TGTGCCAGCAGTGGGGAAGGGACTAGCGGTCCCCAAAGGAGCTCCTACGAGCAGTACTTC; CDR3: CASSGEGTSGPQRSSYEQYF
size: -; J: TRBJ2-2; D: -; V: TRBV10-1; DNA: TGCGCCAGCAGTGAAATATCGGGGCTTACCGGGGAGCTGTTTTTT; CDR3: CASSEISGLTGELFF
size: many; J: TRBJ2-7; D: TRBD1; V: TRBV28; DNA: TGTGCCAGCAGTTTGAGGGACAGCATCCCCTACTACGAGCAGTACTTC; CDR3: CASSLRDSIPYYEQYF
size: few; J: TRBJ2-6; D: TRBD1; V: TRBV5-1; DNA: TGCGCCAGCAGCAAAGCGTACAGGGGAACTGGGGCCAACGTCCTGACTTTC; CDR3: CASSKAYRGTGANVLTF
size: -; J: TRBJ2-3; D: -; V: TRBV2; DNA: TGTGCCAGCAGCGCCATAGGATGGGCGGCGAGCACAGATACGCAGTATTTT; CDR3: CASSAIGWAASTDTQYF
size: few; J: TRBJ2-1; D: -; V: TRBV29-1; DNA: TGCAGCGTTGTGATCGATGAGCAGTTCTTC; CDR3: CSVVIDEQFF
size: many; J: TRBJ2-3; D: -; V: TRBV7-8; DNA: TGTGCCAGCAGCTTAAGGTTCCCGCGGTCCGGGGATACGCAGTATTTT; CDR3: CASSLRFPRSGDTQYF
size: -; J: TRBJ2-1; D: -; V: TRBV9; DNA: TGTGCCAGCAGCGAAAAGCGGAGCTCCTACAATGAGCAGTTCTTC; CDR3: CASSEKRSSYNEQFF
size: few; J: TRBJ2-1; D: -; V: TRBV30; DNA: TGTGCCTGGAGTAGGTGGCGGCTTTCCGGCGGGGACAATGAGCAGTTCTTC; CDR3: CAWSRWRLSGGDNEQFF
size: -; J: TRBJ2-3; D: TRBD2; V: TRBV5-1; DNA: TGCGCCAGCAGCTTGCCGGGAGGTGTAGATACGCAGTATTTT; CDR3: CASSLPGGVDTQYF
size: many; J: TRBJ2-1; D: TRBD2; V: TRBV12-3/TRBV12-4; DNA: TGTGCCAGCACCTCTAGCGGGTACAATGAGCAGTTCTTC; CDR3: CASTSSGYNEQFF
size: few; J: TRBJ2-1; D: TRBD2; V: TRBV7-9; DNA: TGTGCCAGCAGCTTCAGCGGGAGGATAACTGAGCAGTTCTTC; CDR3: CASSFSGRITEQFF
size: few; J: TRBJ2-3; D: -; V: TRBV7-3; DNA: TGTGCCAGCAGCTCCCAAAGGCGGTCCCCGGGTTCGCAGTATTTT; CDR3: CASSSQRRSPGSQYF
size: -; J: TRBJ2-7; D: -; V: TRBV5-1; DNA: TGCGCCAGCAGCCCAGAGCCGGGTGTGGGGTTCTACGAGCAGTACTTC; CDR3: CASSPEPGVGFYEQYF
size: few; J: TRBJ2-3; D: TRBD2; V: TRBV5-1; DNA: TGCGCCAGCAGCTTGGACCTTAGCGGGAGAGGGACAGATACGCAGTATTTT; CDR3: CASSLDLSGRGTDTQYF
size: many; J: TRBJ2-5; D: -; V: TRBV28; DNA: TGTGCCAGCAGTTCCCATACATCGGAGACCCAGTACTTC; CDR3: CASSSHTSETQYF
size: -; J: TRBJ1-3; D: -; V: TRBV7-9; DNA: TGTGCCAGCAGCCTCCGTGGGCAGGGTGAACGAAACACCATATATTTT; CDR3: CASSLRGQGERNTIYF
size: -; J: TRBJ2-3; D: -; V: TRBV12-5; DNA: TGTGCTAGTGGTAGGACAGGCACAGATACGCAGTATTTT; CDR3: CASGRTGTDTQYF
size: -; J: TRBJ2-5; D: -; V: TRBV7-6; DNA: TGTGCCAGCAGCTTAGTTGAGCAGGGGCTGAAGACCCAGTACTTC; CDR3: CASSLVEQGLKTQYF
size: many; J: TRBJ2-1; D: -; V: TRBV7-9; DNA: TGTGCCAGCAGCTTAGGGGCAGTCGTCAATGAGCAGTTCTTC; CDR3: CASSLGAVVNEQFF
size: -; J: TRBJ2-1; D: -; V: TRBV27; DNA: TGTGCCAGCAACTCGCCAGGGGTAGGGAACGGTGAGCAGTTCTTC; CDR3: CASNSPGVGNGEQFF
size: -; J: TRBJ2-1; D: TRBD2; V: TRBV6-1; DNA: TGTGCCAGCAGTGAACTCCTAGCGGGGCTCTACAATGAGCAGTTCTTC; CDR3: CASSELLAGLYNEQFF
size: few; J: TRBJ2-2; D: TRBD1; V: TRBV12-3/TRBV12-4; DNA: TGTGCCATACAGGGGGCCACCGGGGAGCTGTTTTTT; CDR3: CAIQGATGELFF
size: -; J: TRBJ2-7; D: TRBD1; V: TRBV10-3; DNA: TGTGCCATCAGTGAGCCGGGACAGGGTGGCTCCTACGAGCAGTACTTC; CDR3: CAISEPGQGGSYEQYF
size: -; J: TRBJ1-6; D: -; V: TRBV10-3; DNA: TGTGCCATCAGTGTAGGGGGGAGCTCCTATAATTCACCCCTCCACTTT; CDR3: CAISVGGSSYNSPLHF
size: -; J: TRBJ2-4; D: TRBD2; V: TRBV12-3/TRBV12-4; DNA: TGTGCCAGCAGTTACGGGGGATTTGGCGGGAGTGCGAACATTCAGTACTTC; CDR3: CASSYGGFGGSANIQYF
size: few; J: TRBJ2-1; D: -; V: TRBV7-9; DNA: TGTGCCCTCCTCGCAGGCTCCTACAATGAGCAGTTCTTC; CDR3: CALLAGSYNEQFF
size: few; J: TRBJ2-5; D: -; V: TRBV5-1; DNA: TGCGCCAGCAGCTACGGACGTAGTAAAGAGACCCAGTACTTC; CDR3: CASSYGRSKETQYF
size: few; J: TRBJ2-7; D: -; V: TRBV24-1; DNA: TGTGCCACCAGTGATTTGCCCACGGGGGAGCAGTACTTC; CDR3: CATSDLPTGEQYF
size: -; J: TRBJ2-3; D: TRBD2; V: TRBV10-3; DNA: TGTGCCATCAGTGAGCCGGGACTAGCCGGTGATACGCAGTATTTT; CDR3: CAISEPGLAGDTQYF